A selection of T cell receptor beta chains follows, all from one sample in a study of identical twins. TCRdb re-called the 5' RACE reads with MiXCR, one entry per CDR3 protein. Of some 760,000 distinct CDR3 sequences in the sample, 15% to 20% were seen once. The same specimen was also included in a second study, on T cells expressing NK-cell markers.

The sequencing input was PBMCs. The receptors originated from a young woman in good health. CDR3s include the opening cysteine and the closing phenylalanine or tryptophan. A D gene is named only where the DNA matches it firmly. Some rows mark clone size as missing; the rest say once, few, many or name a class of expanded clone.

d_call j_call v_call clone_size cdr3_length cdr3_aa cdr3_nt
TRBD2 TRBJ2-7 TRBV10-3 - 15 CAISDRGRESYEQYF TGTGCCATCAGTGATCGGGGGAGGGAGTCCTACGAGCAGTACTTC
- TRBJ2-5 TRBV7-7 - 13 CASSLAHQETQYF TGTGCTAGCAGCTTAGCCCACCAAGAGACCCAGTACTTC
- TRBJ2-5 TRBV24-1 many 15 CATSDFSAGKETQYF TGTGCCACCAGTGATTTCAGTGCGGGGAAAGAGACCCAGTACTTC
TRBD2 TRBJ2-5 TRBV29-1 - 15 CSSDAGGTSSETQYF TGCAGCTCAGACGCAGGGGGGACTAGCTCGGAGACCCAGTACTTC
- TRBJ2-5 TRBV20-1 few 13 CSAPVGRQETQYF TGCAGTGCTCCAGTGGGTCGGCAAGAGACCCAGTACTTC
- TRBJ1-2 TRBV9 few 15 CASSVTLNQYYGYTF TGTGCCAGCAGCGTAACCCTAAACCAGTACTATGGCTACACCTTC
- TRBJ2-2 TRBV15 once 13 CATSRVYGGELFF TGTGCCACCAGCAGAGTGTACGGCGGGGAGCTGTTTTTT
- TRBJ2-3 TRBV12-3/TRBV12-4 few 14 CASSLAPLPDTQYF TGTGCCAGCAGTTTAGCTCCGCTGCCAGATACGCAGTATTTT
TRBD1 TRBJ1-1 TRBV4-3 - 15 CASSQGYRGDTEAFF TGCGCCAGCAGCCAAGGTTACAGGGGGGACACTGAAGCTTTCTTT
TRBD2 TRBJ2-1 TRBV7-3 - 15 CASSQSGGRYNEQFF TGTGCCAGCAGTCAGAGCGGGGGGCGTTACAATGAGCAGTTCTTC
TRBD1 TRBJ1-2 TRBV5-1 - 13 CASSLDTGGGYTF TGCGCCAGCAGCTTGGATACAGGGGGAGGCTACACCTTC
TRBD1 TRBJ2-7 TRBV5-5 few 13 CASSPGTGVEQYF TGTGCCAGCAGCCCGGGGACAGGGGTCGAGCAGTACTTC
- TRBJ2-1 TRBV7-8 few 11 CASTVGDEQFF TGTGCCAGCACCGTTGGCGATGAGCAGTTCTTC
- TRBJ1-1 TRBV7-3 few 13 CASQDYPDAEAFF TGTGCCAGCCAGGACTATCCGGACGCTGAAGCTTTCTTT